This T cell receptor (beta chain) was sequenced for a study of cytomegalovirus exposure and HLA in healthy donors. This clone was counted a few times. 13 Jbeta primers and 60 Vbeta primers were used for the PCR. Profiling relied on immunoSEQ multiplex PCR, and the TCRdb table lists in-frame clones only, not all of them. Of around 270,000 clones listed, 80% were seen once; the top ten hold about 0.28%. This cohort consisted of healthy bone marrow donors. Trimming took 1 base from V and 5 from J, leaving 11 bases between them. Germline lookup yields CDR1 SGHTA and CDR2 FQGTGA. The CDR3 length is 14 residues.

Source material: PBMCs. This TCR derives from a girl between 2 and 10 years old in good health and CMV-seronegative. The gene calls are TRBV7-3 and TRBJ1-2, with D possibly matching TRBD1 (6 bases). CDR3 DNA: TGTGCCAGCAGCTTAAACGGGCAGGGGTATGGCTACACCTTC. The encoded protein is CASSLNGQGYGYTF.